This T cell receptor (beta chain) is from a study of neurological immune-mediated disorders. There are 14 residues in the CDR3. CDR1 and CDR2 from the germline V gene are SGHRS and YFSETQ. V was cut by 3 bases and J by 7 bases, with 13 bases left in between. TCRdb redid the calling of the 5' RACE reads with MiXCR, one entry per CDR3 protein. Of around 40,000 distinct CDR3 sequences in the sample, 10% to 15% were seen once. This clonotype has ten or more counts. The material sequenced was PBMCs. The rearrangement links TRBV5-1 to TRBJ2-2; maybe TRBD2 (6 bases). The TCR was taken from a female donor in good health. The CDR3 sequence: CASSSLATNGELFF. The CDR3, as DNA: TGCGCCAGCAGCTCGCTAGCGACTAACGGGGAGCTGTTTTTT.